Reported below is one T cell receptor (beta chain). This sample is part of a study of cytotoxic CD8 clonotypes in ibrutinib-treated CLL. Some clones are missing from TCRdb's copy, which holds only in-frame ones; the method was immunoSEQ multiplex PCR. The sample records about 130,000 clones, about four fifths being singletons. CDR3 length: 15 amino acids. The V and J ends lost 4 bases and 2 bases respectively, with 14 bases between them. The germline CDR1 and CDR2 sequences are LGHNA and YSLEER. The V and J genes are TRBV4-3 and TRBJ2-5; D is possibly TRBD1 or TRBD2 (6 bases each). The sequences come from PBMCs, collected after 12 months of ibrutinib treatment. The sequence was obtained from a human donor with chronic lymphocytic leukemia. The CDR3: CASSPEGGRQETQYF. DNA for the CDR3: TGCGCCAGCAGCCCCGAGGGGGGAAGACAAGAGACCCAGTACTTC.